This TCR beta chain originates from a study of Ad26.COV2.S vaccination and SARS-CoV-2 variants (dated by TCRdb to about 2021). For the wider study: Donors in the vaccine arm were drawn from COV1001, a phase I-IIa trial of Ad26.COV2.S in healthy adults that was multicentre, randomized, double-blind and placebo-controlled. Dosing of Ad26.COV2.S was intramuscular, at either 5x10^10 or 1x10^11 viral particles, delivered as one shot or as two shots spaced 56 days apart. The specificity and breadth of SARS-CoV-2-reactive T cell receptors after Ad26.COV2.S vaccination were assessed by TCRbeta repertoire sequencing. A total of approximately 30 samples were included in the TCR-sequenced set, comprising around 19 Ad26.COV2.S vaccine recipients, 5 placebo recipients and 8 SARS-CoV-2 convalescent individuals. Trial participants were randomized into five groups of five, in which low-dose or high-dose Ad26.COV2.S was given once or twice, or placebo was given on both occasions. Throughout the experiments and outcome assessment, investigators stayed blinded to trial group allocation. Points the paper makes about the study in general: Compared with placebo recipients, Ad26.COV2.S recipients showed higher spike-specific TCR breadth (P = 0.0014). Substantial breadth of spike-specific CD8+ and CD4+ T cell responses was reported after vaccination. Comparing responses between vaccine doses or regimens was not something the study was powered to do. Vaccine and placebo recipients had similar non-spike TCR breadth, a finding consistent with the vaccine containing only spike. The authors noted that the TCR breadth and depth analyses may have underestimated total T cell responses.

There are 13 amino acids in the CDR3, from cysteine to phenylalanine inclusive. Here the CDR3 DNA is all that survives: 39 bases in frame from base 1. The germline V gene (reference sequence) yields LNHNV for CDR1 and YYDKDF for CDR2. The V and J ends are trimmed by 6 bases and 1 base, leaving 9 bases between them. The immunoSEQ Assay was the method used to sequence TCRbeta CDR3 regions. After extraction, genomic DNA underwent amplification by bias-controlled multiplex PCR, followed by high-throughput sequencing. As for the authors' bioinformatics: To quantify the absolute abundance of each unique TCRbeta CDR3 region, sequences were collapsed and filtered. T cell fraction was estimated by normalizing TCRbeta template counts to usable DNA, which was measured by amplifying reference genes present in all nucleated cells. Repertoire TCRs were annotated as SARS-CoV-2-specific by exact matching of V gene, CDR3 amino acid sequence and J gene to a known reactive TCR set. The reference SARS-CoV-2 TCR set was obtained from MIRA and was filtered for enrichment in COVID-19-positive ImmuneCODE repertoires, whereby public or cross-reactive TCRs were removed. Using the MIRA antigens, annotated TCRs were further analysed by specific ORF or by position within an ORF. Breadth was defined as the number of annotated unique rearrangements divided by the total number of unique productive rearrangements, and depth was defined as the summed frequency of the annotated unique rearrangements. Two-sided Wilcoxon rank-sum tests were applied when comparing TCR breadth between groups. This is the immuneACCESS table as TCRdb keeps it, with only in-frame sequences that have V and J called. A part of the clones is gone; compared with another copy, unresolved V genes explain less than half, and the rest is unexplained. V and J calls and clone size are given by that table; D and trimming were obtained from the DNA. The sample table contains some 390,000 clones; only one count was recorded for around nine tenths of them. The ten most abundant clones make up 3.5% of the sample.

The treatment or condition label on this specimen signifies: roughly 18 received Ad26.COV2.S at low or high dose, single or two shots; about 5 received placebo; per-sample allocation not given. For vaccine and placebo recipients, the sequenced repertoires came from samples collected on day 63 after the first injection. Cohort 1b enrolled around 23 adults aged 18-55 years at a single site in Boston, USA, between 29 July and 7 August 2020. Ad26.COV2.S consisted of a replication-incompetent adenovirus type 26 vector by which a prefusion-stabilized SARS-CoV-2 spike protein from the original Wuhan strain was expressed. As regards this clone: It lacks a known antigen. Base qualities are not provided; no much larger clone lies one nucleotide away.

Source: peripheral blood, taken in a trial of Ad26.COV2.S vaccine versus placebo. This receptor was taken from a person between 18 and 59 years old who received the Ad26.COV2.S COVID-19 vaccine or a placebo. The V gene is TRBV15 and the J gene is TRBJ1-1, with the D gene not confidently named. The CDR3 amino acid sequence is: CATSFKRNTEAFF. DNA sequence: TGTGCCACCAGTTTCAAGCGGAACACTGAAGCTTTCTTT.